These 27 T cell receptor beta chains originate from one sample sequenced in a study of blood T cell repertoires in COVID-19. Sequenced by immunoSEQ multiplex PCR; TCRdb stores in-frame clones only, minus some. In the table there are roughly 76,000 clones, about 88% of which are singletons. What was sequenced was peripheral blood. All receptors derive from a man aged 45-65 years with acute or convalescent COVID-19.

The chain couples TRBV21-1 to TRBJ1-5. TRBV21-1 is deemed a pseudogene. The CDR3 has 12 amino acids. This CDR3 is CASSKLETPQHF. In DNA form, the CDR3 reads TGTGCCAGCAGCAAATTAGAAACGCCCCAGCATTTT.

The J gene is TRBJ2-3, the V gene TRBV4-2, with 7 positions matching TRBD2. The length of the CDR3 is 13 residues. Germline trimming cut 4 bases from V and 6 bases from J; bases unmatched to any gene: 4. CDR1 LGHNA and CDR2 YNFKEQ come from the germline V gene. The chain's CDR3 is CASSPPTSDTQYF. DNA for the CDR3: TGTGCCAGCAGCCCCCCGACTAGCGATACGCAGTATTTT.

This clone showed up just once. The chain employs TRBV5-6 and TRBJ1-3; TRBD1 matches at 9 bases. This CDR3 contains 16 residues. CDR1 and CDR2 (germline): SGHDT, YYEEEE. V lost 2 bases to trimming and J lost 2 bases; unmatched junction nucleotides: 5. CDR3 nucleotides: TGTGCCAGCAGCTTTCGGACAGGGGCGGCTGGAAACACCATATATTTT. It specifies CASSFRTGAAGNTIYF.

The chain couples TRBV24-1 to TRBJ1-2; 10 bases match TRBD1. Germline V gene data show CDR1 as KGHDR and CDR2 as SFDVKD. The trim removed 4 bases at V and 8 bases at J, leaving 18 bases unmatched. The CDR3 is made up of 18 amino acids. CDR3 bases: TGTGCCACCAGTGAGTCACCGGGACAGGGGCGAAACTTTGTCGGCTACACCTTC. Its translation is CATSESPGQGRNFVGYTF.

CDR3 protein: CASRHVYGYTF. Here the CDR3 DNA reads TGTGCCAGTAGACATGTGTATGGCTACACCTTC. The V and J genes are TRBV19 and TRBJ1-2; D is uncertain. The germline CDR1 and CDR2 sequences are LNHDA and SQIVND (reference sequence). CDR3 length equals 11 residues. The V end was cut by 6 bases, the J end by 5 bases, with 7 bases between.

The chain carries TRBV27 and TRBJ2-5; perhaps TRBD1 as D (6 bases). V dropped 5 bases and J dropped 13 bases, with 14 bases sitting between them. Germline assignment: CDR1 MNHEY and CDR2 SMNVEV (reference sequence). The CDR3 is 11 amino acids. This CDR3 reads CASSLNRVTYF. In DNA, the CDR3 is TGTGCCAGCAGTCTGAACAGGGTTACGTACTTC.

The chain is built from TRBV19 and TRBJ2-6; possibly TRBD2 for D (5 bases). The CDR3 extends over 15 amino acids. The germline V gene encodes CDR1 LNHDA and CDR2 SQIVND (reference sequence). V was pared by 7 bases and J by 1 base, with 11 bases between. The CDR3 region has the DNA TGTGCCAGTACGAAGGACTTGTCTGGGGCCAACGTCCTGACTTTC. Translating gives CASTKDLSGANVLTF.

J is TRBJ1-5 and V is TRBV20-1; D perhaps matches TRBD1 (6 bases). The ends were cut back, 3 bases at V and 0 bases at J, with 15 bases in the middle. The CDR3 contains 16 residues. Germline V gene sequence: CDR1 DFQATT, CDR2 SNEGSKA (reference sequence). CDR3 protein: CSASSTGHPSNQPQHF. The DNA for the CDR3 is TGCAGTGCTAGTAGTACGGGACACCCTAGCAATCAGCCCCAGCATTTT.

The CDR3, as DNA: TGTGCCAGCAGCCAAGTACTAGCGGGGGAAGAGCAGTTCTTC. Protein product: CASSQVLAGEEQFF. The chain carries TRBV4-2 and TRBJ2-1, with 11 bases lining up with TRBD2. From germline, CDR1 is LGHNA and CDR2 YNFKEQ. The CDR3 has 14 amino acids. V lost 1 base, J lost 10 bases, and 3 bases stayed unmatched.

This chain joins TRBV28 and TRBJ1-2, with TRBD1 matching over 7 bases. Germline CDR1 MDHEN, CDR2 SYDVKM. V shed 5 bases, J shed 4 bases, and the junction held 4 bases outside the gene matches. This CDR3 has 13 residues. CDR3 region: CASSPRQGYGYTF. DNA for the CDR3: TGTGCCAGCAGTCCCCGACAGGGCTATGGCTACACCTTC.

V usage is TRBV10-3 and J usage is TRBJ1-5; D uncertain. Germline assignment: CDR1 ENHRY and CDR2 SYGVKD. The CDR3 length is 14 residues. V was trimmed by 2 bases and J by 5 bases, leaving 10 bases between them. Here the CDR3 reads CAISEGEQHQPQHF. CDR3 bases: TGTGCCATCAGTGAGGGGGAGCAACATCAGCCCCAGCATTTT.

The V and J genes are TRBV9 and TRBJ2-3; the D gene is possibly TRBD2 (10 bases). V lost 5 bases to trimming and J lost 4 bases, with 23 bases between them. This CDR3 has 17 residues. The V gene's germline CDR1 is SGDLS and CDR2 YYNGEE. The CDR3 region is CASSPTSGTGSPDTQYF. DNA for the CDR3: TGTGCCAGCAGTCCAACTAGCGGGACAGGGAGCCCAGATACGCAGTATTTT. Full variable domain (outside the CDR3, taken from reference TRBV9 and TRBJ2-3): DSGVTQTPKHLITATGQRVTLRCSPRSGDLSVYWYQQSLDQGLQFLIQYYNGEERAKGNILERFSAQQFPDLHSELNLSSLELGDSALYFCASSPTSGTGSPDTQYFGPGTRLTVL.

In this sample, this clone turned up a few times. The chain joins TRBV7-2 to TRBJ1-6; unclear D gene. V gave up 1 base and J gave up 7 bases, with 11 bases separating them. Germline assignment: CDR1 SGHTA and CDR2 FQGNSA. The CDR3 runs to 15 residues. CDR3 loop: CASSLEAGRNSPLHF. The CDR3 DNA reads TGTGCCAGCAGCTTAGAGGCGGGGAGAAATTCACCCCTCCACTTT.

The V gene is TRBV11-3, the J gene TRBJ2-2; 15 bases align to TRBD2. Germline values: CDR1 SGHNT, CDR2 YENEEA. The CDR3 loop spans 20 amino acids. The V segment lost 5 bases and the J segment 1 base; nucleotides outside the gene matches: 11. DNA of the CDR3: TGTGCCAGCAGCCTCGGGACTAGCGGGGGGATTAAGCAGAACACCGGGGAGCTGTTTTTT. This sequence encodes CASSLGTSGGIKQNTGELFF.

The chain is built from TRBV7-2 and TRBJ1-2, with D tentatively TRBD1 (5 bases). This CDR3 comprises 11 residues. V was pared by 4 bases and J by 6 bases, with 6 bases between. The germline V gene has CDR1 SGHTA and CDR2 FQGNSA. For the CDR3, the DNA is TGTGCCAGCAGCTCGACAGATGGCTACACCTTC. It codes for CASSSTDGYTF.

The chain recombines TRBV15 with TRBJ2-1; possibly TRBD2 for D (7 bases). Deletions cut 4 bases from V and 9 bases from J, with 10 bases between. The germline gives CDR1 LNHNV, CDR2 YYDKDF (reference sequence). The CDR3 loop spans 12 amino acids. The CDR3 DNA follows: TGTGCCACCAGCAAGGGGGGGACTGAGCAGTTCTTC. As protein: CATSKGGTEQFF.

This chain links TRBV19 with TRBJ2-4; the D gene is possibly TRBD2 (6 bases). Trimming left V 3 bases short and J 1 base short, with 16 bases between. The CDR3 covers 17 residues. Germline V gene data show CDR1 as LNHDA and CDR2 as SQIVND (reference sequence). Here the CDR3 reads CASSIFGGVTAKNIQYF. The CDR3 DNA reads as TGTGCCAGTAGTATCTTCGGAGGGGTAACGGCCAAAAACATTCAGTACTTC.

The chain couples TRBV13 to TRBJ2-3, with TRBD2 identical over 7 bases. Losses at the gene ends were 5 bases for V and 4 bases for J; bases not matched to a gene: 12. The length of the CDR3 is 16 residues. Germline assignment: CDR1 PRHDT and CDR2 FYEKMQ (reference sequence). The CDR3 reads CASSHGEGLLADTQYF. In DNA form, the CDR3 reads TGTGCCAGCAGCCACGGGGAGGGCCTTCTTGCAGATACGCAGTATTTT. The whole variable domain, remainder taken from reference TRBV13 and TRBJ2-3, is AAGVIQSPRHLIKEKRETATLKCYPIPRHDTVYWYQQGPGQDPQFLISFYEKMQSDKGSIPDRFSAQQFSDYHSELNMSSLELGDSALYFCASSHGEGLLADTQYFGPGTRLTVL.

J is TRBJ1-5 and V is TRBV10-3; D uncertain. The CDR3 extends over 15 amino acids. V lost 4 bases to trimming and J lost 0 bases, with 10 bases between them. Germline V gene sequence: CDR1 ENHRY, CDR2 SYGVKD. The CDR3 nucleotides are TGTGCCATCAGTGTGGGAGGGAATAGCAATCAGCCCCAGCATTTT. Translated, it gives CAISVGGNSNQPQHF.

The chain joins TRBV20-1 to TRBJ2-1, with 8 bases identical to TRBD1. The CDR3 contains 15 residues. J lost 4 bases, V lost 3 bases, and 8 bases had no gene match. In germline, CDR1 is DFQATT, CDR2 SNEGSKA (reference sequence). In DNA form, the CDR3 reads TGCAGTGCTAGTCCTGGACAGGGTACATACAATGAGCAGTTCTTC. This encodes CSASPGQGTYNEQFF.

The rearrangement links TRBV5-1 to TRBJ2-5; D call uncertain. The CDR3 has 13 residues. CDR1 is SGHRS, CDR2 YFSETQ, per germline. V lost 2 bases and J lost 1, with 6 bases in between. CDR3 nucleotides: TGCGCCAGCAGCTTCGCGGCCCAAGAGACCCAGTACTTC. It encodes CASSFAAQETQYF.

This clone was detected only once. V and J are TRBV3-1 (or the pseudogene TRBV3-2) and TRBJ1-5; weak D call: TRBD1 (5 bases). Trimming cost V 0 bases and J 4 bases, with 10 bases left between them. This CDR3 contains 15 residues. From germline, CDR1 is LGHDT and CDR2 YNNKEL (reference sequence). This CDR3 reads CASSQDSTANQPQHF. CDR3 coding DNA: TGTGCCAGCAGCCAAGATTCGACAGCTAATCAGCCCCAGCATTTT.

As regards this clone: It is likely a read error, because the conserved phenylalanine at the end of the CDR3 is missing. The limits of the CDR3 on the DNA are not certain, so only TCRdb's listed CDR3 is given. This CDR3 is CASSAHGLAVPV. The J gene is TRBJ2-4, the V gene TRBV10-1; TRBD2, the table's D call, was not compared with the DNA. Germline assignment: CDR1 WNHNN and CDR2 SYGVQD (reference sequence). The length of the CDR3 is 12 amino acids, counting both ends.

This sequence joins TRBV29-1 and TRBJ2-7; weak D call: TRBD1 (6 bases). Trimming stripped 3 bases from V and 7 bases from J, with 10 bases between. The CDR3 contains 11 residues. Germline lookup yields CDR1 SQVTM and CDR2 ANQGSEA. The DNA of the CDR3 is TGCAGCGTTGATGGGGGCAGTGAGCAGTACTTC. Translation: CSVDGGSEQYF.

The CDR3 DNA reads TGTGCCAGCAGTTACCGGGCAGGGCTCGGGGAAGCTTTCTTT. It is translated as CASSYRAGLGEAFF. The chain joins TRBV6-5 to TRBJ1-1, with D possibly being TRBD1 (5 bases). Germline CDR1 is MNHEY and CDR2 is SVGAGI. The CDR3 contains 14 residues. V was trimmed by 2 bases and J by 8 bases, leaving 15 bases between them.

This clone was detected once. This rearrangement joins TRBV21-1 to TRBJ2-5; the D call of TRBD1 is as the table states it, not checked on the DNA. TRBV21-1 is given as a pseudogene. CDR3 size: 12 residues. The CDR3: CARQPNLETQYF. The CDR3 region has the DNA TGTGCCAGACAGCCAAACTTAGAGACCCAGTACTTC.

The chain combines TRBV3-1 (or the pseudogene TRBV3-2) with TRBJ1-5, with D uncertain. CDR1 and CDR2 (germline): LGHDT, YNNKEL (reference sequence). This CDR3 contains 14 residues. Trimming shortened V by 1 base and J by 0 bases, and 4 bases separated the two germline ends. Here the CDR3 reads CASSQASSNQPQHF. In nucleotides, the CDR3 is TGTGCCAGCAGCCAAGCCAGTAGCAATCAGCCCCAGCATTTT.